This entry features one T cell receptor beta chain sequence. Researchers ran the PCR with 60 Vbeta and 13 Jbeta primers. Libraries were prepared by immunoSEQ multiplex PCR; TCRdb keeps only in-frame clonotypes and omits some of them. The sample shows about 93,000 clones, about 66% of them seen only once. The data are from a study of cytomegalovirus exposure and HLA in healthy donors. Study background: Genotyping of some 390 donors showed that approximately 83% belonged to the Caucasian-associated ancestry cluster.

The CDR3 totals 16 residues. Germline V gene data show CDR1 as KGHSH and CDR2 as LQKENI. The ends were cut back, 2 bases at V and 7 bases at J, with 17 bases in the middle. The sample was PBMCs. The receptor comes from a boy aged 10-17 years in good health and CMV-seropositive. This chain joins TRBV18 and TRBJ2-2; maybe TRBD1 (6 bases). Here the CDR3 DNA reads TGTGCCAGCTCACCAGGCGGAACAGGGATTATCGGGGAGCTGTTTTTT. Translated: CASSPGGTGIIGELFF.